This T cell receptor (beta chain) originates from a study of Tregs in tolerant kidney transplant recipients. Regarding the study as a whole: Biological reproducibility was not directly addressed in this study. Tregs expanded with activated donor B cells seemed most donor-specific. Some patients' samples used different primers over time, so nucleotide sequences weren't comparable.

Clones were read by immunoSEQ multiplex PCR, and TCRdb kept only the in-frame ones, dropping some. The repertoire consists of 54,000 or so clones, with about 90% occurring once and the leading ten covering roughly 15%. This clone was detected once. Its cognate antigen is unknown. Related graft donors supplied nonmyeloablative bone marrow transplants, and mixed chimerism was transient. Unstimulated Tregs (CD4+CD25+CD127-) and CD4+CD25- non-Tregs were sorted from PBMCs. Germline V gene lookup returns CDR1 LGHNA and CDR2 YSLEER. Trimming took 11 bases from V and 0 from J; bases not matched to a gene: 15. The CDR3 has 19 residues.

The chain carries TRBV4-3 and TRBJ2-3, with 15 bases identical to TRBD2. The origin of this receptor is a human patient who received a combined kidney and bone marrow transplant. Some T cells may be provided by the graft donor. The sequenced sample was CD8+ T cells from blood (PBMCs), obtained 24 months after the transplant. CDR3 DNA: TGCGCCTCAGCATACGGACTAGCGGGGGGGCGGGGTAGCACAGATACGCAGTATTTT. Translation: CASAYGLAGGRGSTDTQYF.